This note documents a single TCR beta chain sequence. This record comes from a study of T cells after yellow fever vaccination. The length of the CDR3 is 14 residues. V dropped 7 bases and J dropped 6 bases, with 19 bases sitting between them. TCRdb fed the 5' RACE reads into MiXCR, producing one record per CDR3 protein. The table shows a few hundred thousand distinct CDR3 sequences, with 6.2% occurring only once. The sample consisted of PBMCs, taken 5 days after the yellow fever booster vaccination. The genes are TRBV12-3 or TRBV12-4 and TRBJ2-7, with D tentatively TRBD1 or TRBD2 (6 bases each). This receptor was taken from a man under 40 who received the YFV17D yellow fever vaccine. The CDR3 DNA reads as TGTGCCAGCACAAAGGAGGGGGAGATGGGCGAGCAGTACTTC. Translation gives CASTKEGEMGEQYF.